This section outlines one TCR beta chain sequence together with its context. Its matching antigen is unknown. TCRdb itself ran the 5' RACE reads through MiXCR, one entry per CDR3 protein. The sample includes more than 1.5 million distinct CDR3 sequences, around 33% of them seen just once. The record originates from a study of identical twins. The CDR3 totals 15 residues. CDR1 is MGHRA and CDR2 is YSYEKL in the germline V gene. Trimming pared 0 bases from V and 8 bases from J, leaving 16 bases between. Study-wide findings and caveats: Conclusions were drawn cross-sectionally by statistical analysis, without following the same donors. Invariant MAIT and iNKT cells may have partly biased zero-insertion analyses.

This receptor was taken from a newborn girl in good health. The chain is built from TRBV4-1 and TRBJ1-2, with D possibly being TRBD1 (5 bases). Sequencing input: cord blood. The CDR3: CASSQEGRDRGGYTF. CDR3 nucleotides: TGCGCCAGCAGCCAAGAAGGAAGGGATCGGGGGGGCTACACCTTC.